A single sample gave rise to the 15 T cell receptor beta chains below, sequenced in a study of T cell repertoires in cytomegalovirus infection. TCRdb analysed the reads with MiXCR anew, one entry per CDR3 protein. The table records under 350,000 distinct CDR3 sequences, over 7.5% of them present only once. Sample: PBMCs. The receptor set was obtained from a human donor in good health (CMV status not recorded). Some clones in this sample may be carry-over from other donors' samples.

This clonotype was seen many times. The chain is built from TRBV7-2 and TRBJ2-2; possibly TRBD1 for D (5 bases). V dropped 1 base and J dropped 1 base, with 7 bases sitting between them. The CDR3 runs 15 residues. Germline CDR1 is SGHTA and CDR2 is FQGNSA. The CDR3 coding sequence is TGTGCCAGCAGCTTAGGACAGATGAACACCGGGGAGCTGTTTTTT. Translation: CASSLGQMNTGELFF.

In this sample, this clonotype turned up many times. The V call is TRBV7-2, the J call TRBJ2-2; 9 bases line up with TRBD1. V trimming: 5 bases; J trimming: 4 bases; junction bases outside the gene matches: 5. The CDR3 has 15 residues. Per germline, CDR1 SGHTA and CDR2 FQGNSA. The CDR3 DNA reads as TGTGCCAGCAGCCCTACGGGACAGGGCACCGGGGAGCTGTTTTTT. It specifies CASSPTGQGTGELFF.

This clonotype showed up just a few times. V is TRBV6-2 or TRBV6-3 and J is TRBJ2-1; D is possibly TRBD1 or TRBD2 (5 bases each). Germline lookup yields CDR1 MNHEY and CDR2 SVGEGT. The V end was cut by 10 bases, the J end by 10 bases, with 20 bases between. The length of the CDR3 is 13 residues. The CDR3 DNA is TGTGCCATCGCACCGGGACCGTTCGGGGAGCAGTTCTTC. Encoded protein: CAIAPGPFGEQFF.

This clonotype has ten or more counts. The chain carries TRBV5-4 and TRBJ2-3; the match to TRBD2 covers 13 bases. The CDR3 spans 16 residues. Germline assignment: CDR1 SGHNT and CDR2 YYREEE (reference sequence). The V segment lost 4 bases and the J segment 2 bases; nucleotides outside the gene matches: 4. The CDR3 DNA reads TGTGCCAGCAGCCGACTAGCGGGGGGAAACACAGATACGCAGTATTTT. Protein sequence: CASSRLAGGNTDTQYF.

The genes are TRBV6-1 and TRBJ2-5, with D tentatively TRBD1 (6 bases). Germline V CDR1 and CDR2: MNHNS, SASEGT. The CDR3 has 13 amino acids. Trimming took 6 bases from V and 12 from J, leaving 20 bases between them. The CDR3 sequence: CASSEMTPGQKYF. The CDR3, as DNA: TGTGCCAGCAGCGAAATGACTCCGGGACAAAAGTACTTC.

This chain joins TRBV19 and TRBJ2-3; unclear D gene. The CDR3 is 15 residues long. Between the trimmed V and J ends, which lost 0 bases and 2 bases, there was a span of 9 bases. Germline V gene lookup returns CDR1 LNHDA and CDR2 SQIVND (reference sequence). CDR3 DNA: TGTGCCAGTAGTATAGATGGAGCCTCCACAGATACGCAGTATTTT. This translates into CASSIDGASTDTQYF.

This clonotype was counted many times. Here the CDR3 DNA reads TGCAGTGCTAGCCCTCTAGGCGGGAATTCACCCCTCCACTTT. Protein sequence: CSASPLGGNSPLHF. The rearrangement links TRBV20-1 to TRBJ1-6; D remains unclear. The V gene lost 3 bases and the J gene lost 7 bases, with 13 bases spanning the gap. CDR3 length equals 14 residues. Germline values: CDR1 DFQATT, CDR2 SNEGSKA (reference sequence).

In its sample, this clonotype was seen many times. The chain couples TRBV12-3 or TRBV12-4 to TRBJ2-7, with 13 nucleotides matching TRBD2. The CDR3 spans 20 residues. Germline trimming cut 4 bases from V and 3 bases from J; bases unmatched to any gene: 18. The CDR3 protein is CASSSRPGLAGKLSGYEQYF. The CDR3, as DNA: TGTGCCAGCAGTTCTAGGCCGGGACTAGCGGGGAAACTGAGCGGCTACGAGCAGTACTTC.

The CDR3 region is CASSPGTSGSSEQYF. Written as DNA, the CDR3 is TGTGCCAGCAGCCCGGGGACTAGCGGGAGTAGCGAGCAGTACTTC. The V call is TRBV3-1, the J call TRBJ2-7, with 14 bases identical to TRBD2. This CDR3 comprises 15 residues. The trim removed 4 bases at V and 6 bases at J, leaving 5 bases unmatched. The germline gives CDR1 LGHDT, CDR2 YNNKEL (reference sequence).

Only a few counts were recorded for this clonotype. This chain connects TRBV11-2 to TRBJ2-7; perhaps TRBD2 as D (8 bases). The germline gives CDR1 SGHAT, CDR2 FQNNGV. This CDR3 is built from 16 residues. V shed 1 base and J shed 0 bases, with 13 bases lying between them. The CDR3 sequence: CASSLGDSGSSYEQYF. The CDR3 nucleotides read TGTGCCAGCAGCTTAGGGGACAGCGGGAGCTCCTACGAGCAGTACTTC.

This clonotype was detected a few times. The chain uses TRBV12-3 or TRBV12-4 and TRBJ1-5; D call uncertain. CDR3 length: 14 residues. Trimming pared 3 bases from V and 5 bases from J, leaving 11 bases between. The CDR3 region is CASSLSRDDQPQHF. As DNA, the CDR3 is TGTGCCAGCAGTTTGTCAAGGGATGATCAGCCCCAGCATTTT.

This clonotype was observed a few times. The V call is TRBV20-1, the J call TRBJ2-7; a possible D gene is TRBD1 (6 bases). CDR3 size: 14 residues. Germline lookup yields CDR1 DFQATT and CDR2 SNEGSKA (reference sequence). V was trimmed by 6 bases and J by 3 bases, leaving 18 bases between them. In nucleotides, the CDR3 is TGCAGTGCAAAAAGGGACACATCCCTCTACGAGCAGTACTTC. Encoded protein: CSAKRDTSLYEQYF.

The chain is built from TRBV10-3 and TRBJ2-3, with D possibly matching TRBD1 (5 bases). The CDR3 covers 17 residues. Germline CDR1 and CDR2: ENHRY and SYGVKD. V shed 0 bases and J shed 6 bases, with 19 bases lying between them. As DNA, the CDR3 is TGTGCCATCAGTGAGTCGACGGGTTGGGGCCCCTCCGATACGCAGTATTTT. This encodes CAISESTGWGPSDTQYF.

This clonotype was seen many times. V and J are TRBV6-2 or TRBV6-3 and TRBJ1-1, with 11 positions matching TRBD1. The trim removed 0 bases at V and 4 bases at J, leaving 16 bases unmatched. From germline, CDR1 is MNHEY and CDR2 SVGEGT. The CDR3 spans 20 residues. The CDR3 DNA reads TGTGCCAGCAGTTACTCGATCCCCCTGTTGGGACAGGGGGAGTCCACTGAAGCTTTCTTT. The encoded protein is CASSYSIPLLGQGESTEAFF.

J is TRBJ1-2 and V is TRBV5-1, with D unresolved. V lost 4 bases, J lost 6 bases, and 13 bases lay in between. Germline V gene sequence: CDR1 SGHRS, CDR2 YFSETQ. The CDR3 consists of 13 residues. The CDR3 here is CASSPYLENGYTF. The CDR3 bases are TGCGCCAGCAGCCCGTACTTGGAGAATGGCTACACCTTC.